The TCR beta chain described here comes from a study of early T cells in non-severe SARS-CoV-2 infection. Turning to the study itself: The input, bulk RNA from unsorted whole blood, was sequenced, and chains were unpaired. The study's findings and limits: Comparison of clonotypes with VDJdb favored anti-spike CD8 responses while missing private and CD4 specificities.

Each cDNA molecule carried a unique molecular identifier. MiXCR, applied by TCRdb to the 5' RACE reads, yields one record per CDR3 protein. The sample yields approximately 85,000 distinct CDR3 sequences, roughly 12% seen once. Details on this clonotype: Its target is unknown.

Sequenced sample: whole blood. The clonotype originates from an adult who was a healthcare worker with PCR-confirmed SARS-CoV-2 infection or an uninfected control (not recorded which).

CDR3 region: CASSFRPGGSGETQYF. The CDR3 DNA reads TGCGCCAGCAGCTTTCGACCAGGGGGATCAGGGGAGACCCAGTACTTC. The chain couples TRBV5-1 to TRBJ2-5; 7 nucleotides line up with TRBD1. The CDR3 has 16 residues. The V gene end was trimmed by 2 bases and the J gene end by 5 bases; junction bases not matched to a gene: 12. Germline-derived CDR1 and CDR2 are SGHRS and YFSETQ.